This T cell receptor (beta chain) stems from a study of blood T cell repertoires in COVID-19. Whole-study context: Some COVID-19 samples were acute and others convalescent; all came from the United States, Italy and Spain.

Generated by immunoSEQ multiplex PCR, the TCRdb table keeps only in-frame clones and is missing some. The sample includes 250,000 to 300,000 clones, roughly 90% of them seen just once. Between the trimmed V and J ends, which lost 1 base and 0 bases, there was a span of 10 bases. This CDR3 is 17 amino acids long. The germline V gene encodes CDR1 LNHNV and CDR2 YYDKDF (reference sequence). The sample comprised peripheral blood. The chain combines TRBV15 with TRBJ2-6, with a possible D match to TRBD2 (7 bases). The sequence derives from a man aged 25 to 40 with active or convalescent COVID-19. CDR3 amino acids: CATSRAGGSSGANVLTF. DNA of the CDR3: TGTGCCACCAGCAGAGCGGGGGGCAGCTCTGGGGCCAACGTCCTGACTTTC.